The entry below gives a single T cell receptor (beta chain) sequence along with its context. Its antigen is still unknown. Base qualities are not provided; no much larger clone lies one nucleotide away. The intended sense of this specimen's time point label: inflamed ileum from the surgical specimen. Eligible patients were adults with ileal or ileocolonic Crohn's disease who had an indication for ileocolonic resection. Whole ileal mucosal biopsies were kept frozen at -80 degrees C prior to DNA extraction. Genomic DNA was extracted from frozen whole biopsies using a TRizol-based method and was quantified with a NanoDrop 2000 spectrophotometer. This sample was included in a study of T cell repertoires in ileal Crohn's disease (dated by TCRdb to between 2018 and 2021). A note on the overall study: At the time of surgery, around 35% of patients were active smokers, and the median duration of disease was around eight years. Surgery was performed for a complication in all patients, with stricturing disease in approximately 60% and penetrating disease in approximately 40%. Roughly half of the patients were given postoperative therapy, with around 11 receiving thiopurines and about 19 receiving anti-TNF agents. M0 samples consisted of biopsies taken from the inflamed part of the ileum in the surgical resection specimen. Around 460 nanograms of biopsy DNA per sample were submitted for commercial TCRB immunosequencing. TCR repertoire analysis was done in some 55 Crohn's disease patients from a prospective multicentre cohort. The study was conducted in parallel with a multicentre cohort built to find predictors of early endoscopic recurrence after ileocolonic resection. Endoscopic postoperative recurrence was defined by a Rutgeerts score above i0. The study sequenced 171 mucosal samples from 55 or so patients, taken at several locations on the surgical specimen and at postoperative endoscopy.

General conclusions and limits of the study: A significantly higher proportion of clonal expansions was observed in active smokers at surgery than in non-smokers (approximately 28% vs 17%, p=0.02). Mucosal CD4 and CD8 T cells were sorted and sequenced only in a subgroup of patients, whose size was not stated. Higher high-frequency clone percentages at surgery were associated with endoscopic recurrence; all patients with clonality above 26.8% (18/57) had recurrence. More high-frequency clones were carried by sorted CD8 T cells than by CD4 T cells, suggesting that mucosal expansions were mainly CD8.

The receptor library was made with the immunoSEQ multiplex PCR assay. A two-step, amplification bias-controlled multiplex PCR was used by Adaptive Biotechnology to amplify CDR3 regions from genomic DNA. In the first PCR, primers covered every V and J gene segment, and in the second PCR, barcodes and Illumina adapters were added. CDR3 libraries were sequenced on an Illumina instrument. Per the original workflow: The analysis used both the pipelines supplied by the vendor and custom analysis of the raw data in R/Bioconductor with R version 3.3.0. Clonality, which ranges from 0 to 1, was calculated as the inverse of the normalised Shannon entropy across all productive clones. High-frequency clones were defined as the share of the repertoire taken up by the top 100 clones, keeping only clones that passed a 95% confidence test. Repertoire diversity was measured with the Simpson index, and overlap between samples was measured with the Morisita-Horn index. Drawn from immuneACCESS, this table holds only the in-frame rearrangements with V and J called that TCRdb kept. Clones are partly lost; checked studies trace under half to an unresolved V gene and leave the rest unexplained. V, J and clone size derive from that table, while D and trimming were established from the DNA sequence. Across this sample there are about 18,000 clones, with 75% to 80% seen only once. Jointly, the top ten make up 4% to 4.5% of the sample.

V drops 1 base and J drops 7 bases, leaving 10 bases in between. Taken from the germline V gene (reference sequence), the CDR1 and CDR2 loops are SEHNR and FQNEAQ. The CDR3, from cysteine to phenylalanine, totals 13 residues. Of the read, only the CDR3 DNA is kept; its 39 bases are in frame from base 1. The sequence was obtained from an adult with Crohn's disease. Sample: ileal tissue. The rearrangement joined TRBV7-9 to TRBJ1-1; the best D guess is TRBD1, with 5 bases matching. The CDR3 sequence is CASSLGTDSEAFF. Read as DNA, the sequence is TGTGCCAGCAGCTTAGGAACCGACAGTGAAGCTTTCTTT.